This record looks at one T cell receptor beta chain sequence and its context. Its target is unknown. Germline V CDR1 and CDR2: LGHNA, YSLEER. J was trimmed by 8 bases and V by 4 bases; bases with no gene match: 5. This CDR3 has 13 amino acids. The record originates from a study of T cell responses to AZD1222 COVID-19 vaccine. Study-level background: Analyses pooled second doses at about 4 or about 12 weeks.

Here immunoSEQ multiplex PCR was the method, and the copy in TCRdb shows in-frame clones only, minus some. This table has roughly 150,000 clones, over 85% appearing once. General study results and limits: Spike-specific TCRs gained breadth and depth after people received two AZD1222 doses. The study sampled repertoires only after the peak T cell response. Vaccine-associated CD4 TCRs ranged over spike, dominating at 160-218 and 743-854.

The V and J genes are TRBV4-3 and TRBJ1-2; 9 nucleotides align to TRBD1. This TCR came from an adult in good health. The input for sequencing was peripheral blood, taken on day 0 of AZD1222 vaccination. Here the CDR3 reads CASSLNRGHGYTF. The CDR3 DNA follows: TGCGCCAGCAGCCTTAACAGGGGGCACGGCTACACCTTC.